The 27 T cell receptor beta chains given below trace back to one sample, sequenced in a study of STAT5B mutations in CD4+ large granular lymphocyte leukemia. Some clones are missing from TCRdb's copy, which holds only in-frame ones; the method was immunoSEQ multiplex PCR. The table records approximately 32,000 clones, 69% of them present only once. Sequencing input: CD4+ T cells from blood buffy coats. The receptors were sampled from a human donor in good health.

V and J are TRBV5-1 and TRBJ2-2; D gene unclear. Germline V CDR1 and CDR2: SGHRS, YFSETQ. The V and J ends lost 4 bases and 1 base respectively, with 5 bases between them. There are 13 residues in the CDR3. Written as DNA, the CDR3 is TGCGCCAGCAGCCCAGGGAACACCGGGGAGCTGTTTTTT. Translation gives CASSPGNTGELFF.

J is TRBJ2-1 and V is TRBV9, with D possibly being TRBD1 (5 bases). Trimming shortened V by 0 bases and J by 1 base, and 11 bases separated the two germline ends. The CDR3 contains 16 residues. In germline, CDR1 is SGDLS, CDR2 YYNGEE. The DNA of the CDR3 is TGTGCCAGCAGCGTAGCTTTCCGGACATCCTACAATGAGCAGTTCTTC. It encodes CASSVAFRTSYNEQFF. Full variable domain (outside the CDR3, taken from reference TRBV9 and TRBJ2-1): DSGVTQTPKHLITATGQRVTLRCSPRSGDLSVYWYQQSLDQGLQFLIQYYNGEERAKGNILERFSAQQFPDLHSELNLSSLELGDSALYFCASSVAFRTSYNEQFFGPGTRLTVL.

The V gene is TRBV5-4, the J gene TRBJ2-6; no clear D. V lost 1 base, J lost 1 base, and 0 bases lay in between. The CDR3 totals 13 residues. From germline, CDR1 is SGHNT and CDR2 YYREEE (reference sequence). This CDR3 is CASSLSGANVLTF. CDR3 DNA sequence: TGTGCCAGCAGCTTGTCTGGGGCCAACGTCCTGACTTTC.

This clone showed up just once. The V and J genes are TRBV10-3 and TRBJ2-6, with 9 nucleotides matching TRBD1. CDR1 ENHRY and CDR2 SYGVKD come from the germline V gene. V shed 6 bases, J shed 0 bases, and the junction held 9 bases outside the gene matches. The CDR3 is 18 amino acids. CDR3: CAIRGGTGRISGANVLTF. The CDR3 nucleotides are TGTGCCATCAGGGGGGGGACAGGGAGGATCTCTGGGGCCAACGTCCTGACTTTC.

V gene TRBV18 combines with J gene TRBJ2-7; a possible D gene is TRBD1 (5 bases). The CDR3 is 12 residues long. With 5 bases removed from V and 4 bases from J, the gap between germline ends came to 9 bases. The germline CDR1 and CDR2 sequences are KGHSH and LQKENI. Here the CDR3 reads CASSTDSYEQYF. Written as DNA, the CDR3 is TGTGCCAGCTCAACAGACAGTTACGAGCAGTACTTC.

The V call is TRBV10-2, the J call TRBJ2-3, with 9 nucleotides matching TRBD1. Looked up from germline, CDR1 is WSHSY and CDR2 is SAAADI. V was pared by 4 bases and J by 6 bases, with 11 bases of the junction left unmatched. This CDR3 has 16 amino acids. The CDR3: CASSGGTGIYADTQYF. The DNA of the CDR3 is TGCGCCAGCAGTGGAGGGACAGGGATTTATGCGGATACGCAGTATTTT.

This clone showed up just a few times. This chain links TRBV4-3 with TRBJ1-5; D not resolved. Germline-derived CDR1 and CDR2 are LGHNA and YSLEER. V was clipped by 1 base and J by 2 bases, with 9 bases between them. This CDR3 region has 15 residues. The CDR3 protein is CASSQAPNGNQPQHF. CDR3 nucleotides: TGCGCCAGCAGCCAAGCTCCGAATGGCAATCAGCCCCAGCATTTT.

The CDR3 bases are TGTGCCAGCAGTCTTACACCCGACTCTGGAAACACCATATATTTT. Protein product: CASSLTPDSGNTIYF. This chain joins TRBV27 and TRBJ1-3, with no clear D. The CDR3 loop spans 15 amino acids. Germline-derived CDR1 and CDR2 are MNHEY and SMNVEV (reference sequence). Trimming cost V 5 bases and J 0 bases, with 11 bases left between them.

V gene TRBV14 combines with J gene TRBJ2-3; TRBD1 agrees at 8 bases. Losses at the gene ends were 4 bases for V and 2 bases for J; bases not matched to a gene: 11. CDR1 and CDR2 (germline): SGHDN, FVKESK. The CDR3 is 17 residues long. The CDR3 coding sequence is TGTGCCAGCAGCCCAGGGCACAGGGGGAGGCTCACAGATACGCAGTATTTT. It is translated as CASSPGHRGRLTDTQYF.

The CDR3 DNA is TGTGCCAGCAGCCCGGACGGTAGGGCCACCTATGGCTACACCTTC. Its translation is CASSPDGRATYGYTF. The chain is built from TRBV7-8 and TRBJ1-2, with D uncertain. The V end was cut by 5 bases, the J end by 4 bases, with 17 bases between. This CDR3 is 15 amino acids long. Germline loops: CDR1 SGHVS, CDR2 FQNEAQ.

This sequence joins TRBV7-9 and TRBJ2-1; 7 bases map to TRBD1. The V gene end was trimmed by 1 base and the J gene end by 1 base; junction bases not matched to a gene: 1. This CDR3 comprises 15 residues. CDR1 and CDR2 (germline): SEHNR, FQNEAQ (reference sequence). CDR3: CASSLGQGSYNEQFF. DNA of the CDR3: TGTGCCAGCAGCTTAGGACAGGGATCCTACAATGAGCAGTTCTTC.

The rearrangement uses TRBV11-2 and TRBJ2-7; 9 bases agree with TRBD2. Germline V gene lookup returns CDR1 SGHAT and CDR2 FQNNGV. V shed 2 bases, J shed 7 bases, and the junction held 12 bases outside the gene matches. This CDR3 region has 16 residues. The CDR3 DNA is TGTGCCAGCAGCTTATCTATCGGCGGGGGGGCCCGGGAGCAGTACTTC. It codes for CASSLSIGGGAREQYF.

This sequence joins TRBV14 and TRBJ1-3; tentatively, D is TRBD1 (5 bases). This CDR3 region has 15 residues. V lost 2 bases to trimming and J lost 5 bases, with 13 bases between them. Germline CDR1 is SGHDN and CDR2 is FVKESK. The CDR3 DNA reads TGTGCCAGCAGCCAACAAGACAGTTCCAGAAACACCATATATTTT. Its translation: CASSQQDSSRNTIYF.

The chain carries TRBV28 and TRBJ2-7; 9 nucleotides align to TRBD1. CDR1 and CDR2 from the germline V gene are MDHEN and SYDVKM. This CDR3 region has 15 residues. V was pared by 5 bases and J by 0 bases, with 5 bases of the junction left unmatched. The CDR3 loop is CASSPPGQGSYEQYF. The DNA for the CDR3 is TGTGCCAGCAGTCCCCCGGGACAGGGCTCCTACGAGCAGTACTTC.

This clone was recorded a few times. CDR3 coding DNA: TGTGCCAGCAGGGAGGCGGGGACTAGCGGGAACAATGAGCAGTTCTTC. Translation: CASREAGTSGNNEQFF. This chain joins TRBV7-2 and TRBJ2-1, with 13 bases lining up with TRBD2. Trimming at V came to 6 bases and at J to 5 bases, leaving 7 bases not matched to a gene. The germline V gene encodes CDR1 SGHTA and CDR2 FQGNSA. CDR3 length equals 16 residues.

The chain employs TRBV5-4 and TRBJ2-5; possibly TRBD2 for D (6 bases). The germline CDR1 and CDR2 sequences are SGHNT and YYREEE (reference sequence). Trimming took off 1 base at V and 4 bases at J, with 8 bases between the two ends. The CDR3 is 13 residues long. The CDR3 DNA sequence: TGTGCCAGCAGCTTGCGGGGGTCAGAGACCCAGTACTTC. Amino acids: CASSLRGSETQYF.

The chain recombines TRBV7-9 with TRBJ1-2; D may be TRBD1 (6 bases). The germline gives CDR1 SEHNR, CDR2 FQNEAQ (reference sequence). Trimming removed 4 bases at V and 2 bases at J, with 17 bases between. The CDR3 has 16 residues. The CDR3 region has the DNA TGTGCCAGCAGCTCAATATCCGGGGGCCCAAACTATGGCTACACCTTC. Protein: CASSSISGGPNYGYTF.

V is TRBV19 and J is TRBJ1-6; D not certain. Between the trimmed V and J ends, which lost 7 bases and 0 bases, there was a span of 7 bases. Germline CDR1 reads LNHDA; CDR2 reads SQIVND (reference sequence). The length of the CDR3 is 14 residues. DNA for the CDR3: TGTGCCAGTACAGCGGGCTCCTATAATTCACCCCTCCACTTT. It specifies CASTAGSYNSPLHF.

This chain connects TRBV6-5 to TRBJ2-1, with a tentative D call TRBD2 (5 bases). Trimming took 4 bases from V and 0 from J, leaving 10 bases between them. In germline, CDR1 is MNHEY, CDR2 SVGAGI. The CDR3 consists of 15 residues. Here the CDR3 DNA reads TGTGCCAGCAGTTCTAGCCGTAGCTCCTACAATGAGCAGTTCTTC. Protein sequence: CASSSSRSSYNEQFF.

This rearrangement joins TRBV18 to TRBJ1-2; tentatively, D is TRBD1 (5 bases). Germline lookup yields CDR1 KGHSH and CDR2 LQKENI. The CDR3 loop spans 13 amino acids. The V end was cut by 3 bases, the J end by 6 bases, with 11 bases between. The CDR3 coding sequence is TGTGCCAGCTCACCGGAGGGGACCAATGGCTACACCTTC. Translation: CASSPEGTNGYTF.

The V and J genes are TRBV30 and TRBJ1-6; D might be TRBD1 (6 bases). The germline CDR1 and CDR2 sequences are GTSNPN and SVGIG (reference sequence). This CDR3 spans 14 amino acids. The germline V and J ends were trimmed by 1 base and 9 bases, with 13 bases remaining between them. The CDR3 region is CAWSGQGGGSPLHF. As DNA, the CDR3 is TGTGCCTGGAGTGGACAAGGGGGAGGTTCACCCCTCCACTTT. Together with reference TRBV30 and TRBJ1-6, the CDR3 gives the full variable domain: SQTIHQWPATLVQPVGSPLSLECTVEGTSNPNLYWYRQAAGRGLQLLFYSVGIGQISSEVPQNLSASRPQDRQFILSSKKLLLSDSGFYLCAWSGQGGGSPLHFGNGTRLTVT.

The chain has TRBV5-1 and TRBJ1-2; D is perhaps TRBD1 (6 bases). V shed 0 bases and J shed 7 bases, with 19 bases lying between them. Looked up from germline, CDR1 is SGHRS and CDR2 is YFSETQ. This CDR3 contains 16 residues. In DNA, the CDR3 is TGCGCCAGCAGCTTGGCACCACCTACAGGGAATATTGGCTACACCTTC. This sequence encodes CASSLAPPTGNIGYTF.

This chain links TRBV5-4 with TRBJ2-2, with 14 bases that match TRBD2. The ends lost 4 bases at V and 6 bases at J; junction bases unmatched: 8. From germline, CDR1 is SGHNT and CDR2 YYREEE (reference sequence). The CDR3 is 17 amino acids. CDR3: CASSAMGLAGVAGELFF. CDR3 in DNA: TGTGCCAGCAGCGCGATGGGACTAGCGGGGGTCGCCGGGGAGCTGTTTTTT.

The chain employs TRBV6-1 and TRBJ1-1, with 8 bases aligning to TRBD1. The ends lost 4 bases at V and 1 base at J; junction bases unmatched: 14. CDR1 MNHNS and CDR2 SASEGT come from the germline V gene. The CDR3 runs to 18 residues. The CDR3 sequence is CASSGPGGTQGGNTEAFF. For the CDR3, the DNA is TGTGCCAGCAGTGGCCCCGGAGGGACACAGGGGGGGAACACTGAAGCTTTCTTT.

This clone was seen once. This chain connects TRBV5-1 to TRBJ2-4; 10 bases fit TRBD2. V dropped 1 base and J dropped 0; count of bases not matched to a gene: 1. The CDR3 length is 16 residues. Germline V gene sequence: CDR1 SGHRS, CDR2 YFSETQ. CDR3 sequence (DNA): TGCGCCAGCAGCTTGACTAGCGGGGTAGCCAAAAACATTCAGTACTTC. Its protein is CASSLTSGVAKNIQYF.

This clone showed up just once. The chain combines TRBV2 with TRBJ2-1, with a possible D match to TRBD2 (6 bases). The germline V and J ends were trimmed by 6 bases and 0 bases, with 15 bases remaining between them. The CDR3 contains 16 residues. From germline, CDR1 is SNHLY and CDR2 FYNNEI. The CDR3 sequence is CASRIKLADSYNEQFF. DNA for the CDR3: TGTGCCAGCAGAATAAAACTAGCAGACTCCTACAATGAGCAGTTCTTC.

This clone was seen only once. This chain joins TRBV2 and TRBJ1-6; the D is unclear. Between the trimmed V and J ends, which lost 8 bases and 4 bases, there was a span of 12 bases. This CDR3 has 14 residues. Germline-derived CDR1 and CDR2 are SNHLY and FYNNEI. Here the CDR3 reads CASVEVSYNSPLHF. In nucleotides, the CDR3 is TGTGCCAGCGTAGAGGTCTCGTATAATTCACCCCTCCACTTT.